This passage covers 24 T cell receptor beta chains from one sample sequenced in a study of blood T cell repertoires in COVID-19 (dated by TCRdb to 2018 to 2020). Libraries were prepared through the immunoSEQ multiplex PCR assay. TCRdb carries this immuneACCESS record with in-frame sequences only. Its versions omit some clonotypes, under half of them owing to an unresolved V gene in the studies checked, with the rest unexplained. The sample includes around 110,000 clones, with less than 80% observed a single time. Together, the top ten hold 6.2% of the sample. The sequencing input was peripheral blood. The source of these receptors is a man of 80 years or more with COVID-19, enrolled during active disease.

The CDR3 region is CASSLWDSHQPQHF. The CDR3 DNA reads TGTGCCAGCAGCTTGTGGGACAGCCATCAGCCCCAGCATTTT. The chain carries TRBV5-5 and TRBJ1-5; 7 nucleotides match TRBD1. Germline lookup yields CDR1 SGHKS and CDR2 YYEKEE (reference sequence). This CDR3 is built from 14 residues. Germline trimming cut 1 base from V and 5 bases from J; bases unmatched to any gene: 3.

The chain links TRBV2 to TRBJ1-2, with D possibly TRBD1 on 6 matching bases. This CDR3 region has 14 residues. Trimming left V 5 bases short and J 8 bases short, with 18 bases between. The V gene's germline CDR1 is SNHLY and CDR2 FYNNEI. The CDR3 nucleotides read TGTGCCAGCAGTTTCGGGACATCTATGAGGGGCTACACCTTC. Translation gives CASSFGTSMRGYTF.

The rearrangement uses TRBV10-3 and TRBJ2-3; TRBD1 aligns across 7 bases. Germline V gene sequence: CDR1 ENHRY, CDR2 SYGVKD. V lost 0 bases, J lost 3 bases, and 6 bases stayed unmatched. The CDR3 spans 16 residues. CDR3 in amino acids: CAISESEGGRTDTQYF. The DNA for the CDR3 is TGTGCCATCAGTGAGTCGGAAGGGGGCAGGACAGATACGCAGTATTTT.

This rearrangement joins TRBV3-1 (or the pseudogene TRBV3-2) to TRBJ1-2; 10 positions match TRBD1. V was pared by 4 bases and J by 3 bases, with 8 bases of the junction left unmatched. The CDR3 has 16 amino acids. Germline assignment: CDR1 LGHDT and CDR2 YNNKEL (reference sequence). The CDR3 nucleotides read TGTGCCAGCAGCCCCTCTTGGACAGGGGGAGACTATGGCTACACCTTC. Encoded protein: CASSPSWTGGDYGYTF.

The rearrangement uses TRBV3-1 (or the pseudogene TRBV3-2) and TRBJ2-7; 9 bases align to TRBD2. This CDR3 has 17 residues. With 0 bases clipped from V and 1 base from J, the junction kept 7 bases outside the gene matches. Germline V CDR1 and CDR2: LGHDT, YNNKEL (reference sequence). The CDR3 DNA is TGTGCCAGCAGCCAAGATTGGATAGCGGGAGTTTCCTACGAGCAGTACTTC. This gives the protein CASSQDWIAGVSYEQYF.

V gene TRBV20-1 combines with J gene TRBJ1-2, with D possibly TRBD1 on 6 matching bases. In germline, CDR1 is DFQATT, CDR2 SNEGSKA (reference sequence). The CDR3 has 11 amino acids. Trimming took 5 bases from V and 6 from J, leaving 10 bases between them. The CDR3 region has the DNA TGCAGTGCTCGTACAGGGAATGGCTACACCTTC. It codes for CSARTGNGYTF.

The chain joins TRBV13 to TRBJ1-1, with 7 bases aligning to TRBD1. Germline V CDR1 and CDR2: PRHDT, FYEKMQ (reference sequence). The CDR3 covers 14 residues. The V segment lost 5 bases and the J segment 1 base; nucleotides outside the gene matches: 4. DNA of the CDR3: TGTGCCAGCAGCCCACAGGGGACGAACACTGAAGCTTTCTTT. It yields the protein CASSPQGTNTEAFF.

The chain carries TRBV9 and TRBJ2-7; 9 bases map to TRBD2. V trimming: 0 bases; J trimming: 5 bases; junction bases outside the gene matches: 9. The CDR3 spans 16 residues. Germline V gene sequence: CDR1 SGDLS, CDR2 YYNGEE. The CDR3 region has the DNA TGTGCCAGCAGCGTAGCTGGGGGCGGGAGGGCTGACGAGCAGTACTTC. Encoded protein: CASSVAGGGRADEQYF.

The chain is built from TRBV9 and TRBJ1-1, with D maybe TRBD1 (5 bases). This CDR3 contains 17 residues. Germline assignment: CDR1 SGDLS and CDR2 YYNGEE. V lost 3 bases, J lost 0 bases, and 18 bases lay in between. CDR3 residues: CASSDGQAPNMNTEAFF. The CDR3 DNA reads as TGTGCCAGCAGCGATGGACAAGCACCGAACATGAACACTGAAGCTTTCTTT.

V and J are TRBV27 and TRBJ2-6, with 9 bases aligning to TRBD1. J was trimmed by 1 base and V by 5 bases; bases with no gene match: 6. This CDR3 is 17 amino acids long. Per the germline V gene, CDR1 is MNHEY and CDR2 is SMNVEV (reference sequence). CDR3 in DNA: TGTGCCAGCAGTCTCACCGGGACAGGGTCTGGGGCCAACGTCCTGACTTTC. Protein product: CASSLTGTGSGANVLTF.

J is TRBJ2-5 and V is TRBV6-5; 7 bases match TRBD2. The CDR3 is made up of 13 amino acids. CDR1 is MNHEY and CDR2 is SVGAGI in the germline V gene. V was pared by 6 bases and J by 5 bases, with 6 bases of the junction left unmatched. DNA for the CDR3: TGTGCCAGCAGGAGGGAGGGCTTGGAGACCCAGTACTTC. Translation gives CASRREGLETQYF.

Written as DNA, the CDR3 is TGTGCCAGCAGGCCGGCGGGGCAGTATTATGGCTACACCTTC. Amino acids: CASRPAGQYYGYTF. This chain links TRBV6-6 with TRBJ1-2, with a tentative D call TRBD1 (5 bases). V was trimmed by 6 bases and J by 5 bases, leaving 16 bases between them. Germline V CDR1 and CDR2: MNHNY, SVGAGI (reference sequence). The CDR3 runs to 14 residues.

The chain links TRBV20-1 to TRBJ2-7; TRBD1 is a possible D gene (5 bases). Trimming took off 3 bases at V and 4 bases at J, with 13 bases between the two ends. Germline assignment: CDR1 DFQATT and CDR2 SNEGSKA (reference sequence). The CDR3 extends over 13 amino acids. CDR3 DNA sequence: TGCAGTGCTAGTTGGTTGACAGAATACGAGCAGTACTTC. Translating it yields CSASWLTEYEQYF.

The V call is TRBV18, the J call TRBJ2-3; no firm D call. The CDR3 consists of 11 residues. In germline, CDR1 is KGHSH, CDR2 LQKENI. Trimming pared 6 bases from V and 2 bases from J, leaving 3 bases between. CDR3 region: CASSYTDTQYF. As DNA, the CDR3 is TGTGCCAGCTCTTACACAGATACGCAGTATTTT. The complete variable domain, with remaining parts taken from reference TRBV18 and TRBJ2-3, reads NAGVMQNPRHLVRRRGQEARLRCSPMKGHSHVYWYRQLPEEGLKFMVYLQKENIIDESGMPKERFSAEFPKEGPSILRIQQVVRGDSAAYFCASSYTDTQYFGPGTRLTVL.

This clone has a single count. The V call is TRBV19, the J call TRBJ1-1, with D possibly TRBD1 on 5 matching bases. The germline CDR1 and CDR2 sequences are LNHDA and SQIVND (reference sequence). The ends were cut back, 3 bases at V and 10 bases at J, with 15 bases in the middle. CDR3 length: 13 amino acids. The CDR3 spells CASSIGGLRGAFF. In nucleotides, the CDR3 is TGTGCCAGTAGTATCGGGGGACTTAGGGGAGCTTTCTTT.

Notes on this clone: The sample carries other DNA sequences with the same CDR3. V is TRBV28 and J is TRBJ2-7, with TRBD2 as a possible D gene (5 bases). The CDR3 extends over 14 amino acids. Germline lookup yields CDR1 MDHEN and CDR2 SYDVKM. Deletions cut 3 bases from V and 4 bases from J, with 13 bases between. The CDR3 nucleotides are TGTGCCAGCAGTTTCCGAGGGATCGGGTACGAGCAGTACTTC. Translation: CASSFRGIGYEQYF. The full variable domain, its missing parts supplied by reference TRBV28 and TRBJ2-7, is DVKVTQSSRYLVKRTGEKVFLECVQDMDHENMFWYRQDPGLGLRLIYFSYDVKMKEKGDIPEGYSVSREKKERFSLILESASTNQTSMYLCASSFRGIGYEQYFGPGTRLTVT.

The CDR3 nucleotides read TGTGCCAGCAGTGGGACAGGGTGGACTGAAGCTTTCTTT. Translated, it gives CASSGTGWTEAFF. The J gene is TRBJ1-1, the V gene TRBV28, with 9 positions matching TRBD1. The V gene end was trimmed by 5 bases and the J gene end by 5 bases; junction bases not matched to a gene: 3. This CDR3 has 13 amino acids. Germline assignment: CDR1 MDHEN and CDR2 SYDVKM.

The table lists this clone with a count of one. J is TRBJ2-1 and V is TRBV9; 9 bases line up with TRBD2. The germline V gene has CDR1 SGDLS and CDR2 YYNGEE. The V and J ends lost 2 bases and 10 bases, in that order; junction bases with no gene match: 10. The CDR3 consists of 15 residues. The CDR3, as DNA: TGTGCCAGCAGCGTTGTCAGTAGCGGGAGAGGGGAGCAGTTCTTC. Translation: CASSVVSSGRGEQFF.

V and J are TRBV28 and TRBJ2-5; 11 bases align to TRBD2. Trimming took 7 bases from V and 2 from J; bases not matched to a gene: 9. Germline V gives CDR1 MDHEN, CDR2 SYDVKM. This CDR3 has 16 residues. The CDR3 nucleotides are TGTGCCAGCACCCCGGGACTAGCGGAAATTCAAGAGACCCAGTACTTC. Amino acids: CASTPGLAEIQETQYF.

The J gene is TRBJ2-1, the V gene TRBV27, with D maybe TRBD2 (5 bases). Trimming cost V 2 bases and J 5 bases, with 10 bases left between them. CDR1 is MNHEY and CDR2 is SMNVEV in the germline V gene (reference sequence). This CDR3 region has 14 residues. This CDR3 reads CASSLSGPDNEQFF. CDR3 nucleotide sequence: TGTGCCAGCAGTTTAAGCGGACCTGACAATGAGCAGTTCTTC.

The chain links TRBV5-1 to TRBJ1-4, with 8 bases matching TRBD1. The CDR3 length is 15 residues. Germline V gene sequence: CDR1 SGHRS, CDR2 YFSETQ. V was clipped by 4 bases and J by 5 bases; unmatched bases: 7. CDR3 region: CASSRYRGANEKLFF. The CDR3 bases are TGCGCCAGCAGCCGTTACAGGGGGGCAAATGAAAAACTGTTTTTT.

This chain uses TRBV30 with TRBJ1-5; a possible D gene is TRBD1 (6 bases). The CDR3 length is 14 residues. Germline CDR1 GTSNPN, CDR2 SVGIG (reference sequence). Between the trimmed V and J ends, which lost 0 bases and 3 bases, there was a span of 9 bases. CDR3: CAWSVVGANQPQHF. Written as DNA, the CDR3 is TGTGCCTGGAGTGTTGTGGGGGCCAATCAGCCCCAGCATTTT. Together with reference TRBV30 and TRBJ1-5, the CDR3 gives the full variable domain: SQTIHQWPATLVQPVGSPLSLECTVEGTSNPNLYWYRQAAGRGLQLLFYSVGIGQISSEVPQNLSASRPQDRQFILSSKKLLLSDSGFYLCAWSVVGANQPQHFGDGTRLSIL.

The chain carries TRBV7-9 and TRBJ2-4; 9 nucleotides align to TRBD1. The CDR3 extends over 14 amino acids. J was trimmed by 6 bases and V by 1 base; bases with no gene match: 1. From germline, CDR1 is SEHNR and CDR2 FQNEAQ (reference sequence). The CDR3 DNA reads as TGTGCCAGCAGCTTAGGACAGGGGGGAAACATTCAGTACTTC. Its protein is CASSLGQGGNIQYF.

This rearrangement joins TRBV28 to TRBJ2-3; 8 nucleotides line up with TRBD1. The CDR3 totals 15 residues. Germline trimming cut 4 bases from V and 4 bases from J; bases unmatched to any gene: 7. Germline CDR1 reads MDHEN; CDR2 reads SYDVKM. Written as DNA, the CDR3 is TGTGCCAGCAGTTCCCTTGGACAGGGAGCAGATACGCAGTATTTT. It encodes CASSSLGQGADTQYF. Filled out from reference TRBV28 and TRBJ2-3, the complete variable domain reads DVKVTQSSRYLVKRTGEKVFLECVQDMDHENMFWYRQDPGLGLRLIYFSYDVKMKEKGDIPEGYSVSREKKERFSLILESASTNQTSMYLCASSSLGQGADTQYFGPGTRLTVL.